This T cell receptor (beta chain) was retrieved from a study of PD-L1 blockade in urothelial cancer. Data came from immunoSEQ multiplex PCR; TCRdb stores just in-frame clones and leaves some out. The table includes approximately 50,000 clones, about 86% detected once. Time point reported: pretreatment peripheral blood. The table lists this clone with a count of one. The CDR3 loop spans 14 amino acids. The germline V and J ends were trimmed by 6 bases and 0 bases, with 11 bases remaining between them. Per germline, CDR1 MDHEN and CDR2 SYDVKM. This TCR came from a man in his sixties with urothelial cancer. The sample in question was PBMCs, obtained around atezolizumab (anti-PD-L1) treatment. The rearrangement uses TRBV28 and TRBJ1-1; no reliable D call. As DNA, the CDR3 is TGTGCCAGCAGCTCAGTGTTCATGAACACTGAAGCTTTCTTT. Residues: CASSSVFMNTEAFF. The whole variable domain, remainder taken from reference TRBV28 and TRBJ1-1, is DVKVTQSSRYLVKRTGEKVFLECVQDMDHENMFWYRQDPGLGLRLIYFSYDVKMKEKGDIPEGYSVSREKKERFSLILESASTNQTSMYLCASSSVFMNTEAFFGQGTRLTVV.